This T cell receptor (beta chain) was identified in a study of response to subunit inactivated influenza vaccine. General study results and limits: The authors offered the suggestion that each seasonal influenza vaccination recruits few new T cells.

This clonotype was seen a handful of times. The target antigen is unknown. TCRdb re-called the RT-PCR reads through MiXCR, storing one row per CDR3 protein. This sample carries about 650,000 distinct CDR3 sequences, 12% to 15% of them seen once, and the ten largest clones take 7.6%. Per germline, CDR1 SGHRS and CDR2 YFSETQ. Losses at the gene ends were 0 bases for V and 7 bases for J; bases not matched to a gene: 6. This CDR3 is 16 amino acids long. The TCR was taken from a man between 50 and 59 years old who received an inactivated influenza vaccine. The material was PBMCs from blood, obtained 14 to 15 days before vaccination. The chain joins TRBV5-1 to TRBJ1-4; TRBD1 agrees at 10 bases. The CDR3 protein is CASSLERQGAGEKLFF. CDR3 nucleotides: TGCGCCAGCAGCTTGGAAAGACAGGGGGCAGGTGAAAAACTGTTTTTT. Full variable domain (outside the CDR3, taken from reference TRBV5-1 and TRBJ1-4): KAGVTQTPRYLIKTRGQQVTLSCSPISGHRSVSWYQQTPGQGLQFLFEYFSETQRNKGNFPGRFSGRQFSNSRSEMNVSTLELGDSALYLCASSLERQGAGEKLFFGSGTQLSVL.